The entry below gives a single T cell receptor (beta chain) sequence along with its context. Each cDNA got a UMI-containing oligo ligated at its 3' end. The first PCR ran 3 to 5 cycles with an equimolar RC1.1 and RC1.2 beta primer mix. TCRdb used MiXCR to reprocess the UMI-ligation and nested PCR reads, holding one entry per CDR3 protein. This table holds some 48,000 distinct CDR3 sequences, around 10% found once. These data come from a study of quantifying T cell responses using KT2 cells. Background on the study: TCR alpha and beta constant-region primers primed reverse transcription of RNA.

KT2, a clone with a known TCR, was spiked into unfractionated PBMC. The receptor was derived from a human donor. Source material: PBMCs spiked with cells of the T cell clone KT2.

The CDR3 DNA reads TGCAGTGCTCGACTAGCGGGCACCGGGGAGCTGTTTTTT. Protein sequence: CSARLAGTGELFF. J is TRBJ2-2 and V is TRBV20-1; 10 nucleotides align to TRBD2. Germline V CDR1 and CDR2: DFQATT, SNEGSKA (reference sequence). The V segment lost 5 bases and the J segment 4 bases; nucleotides outside the gene matches: 1. The CDR3 totals 13 residues.